The 4 T cell receptor beta chains given below trace back to one sample, sequenced in a study of shared clonotypes between healthy human individuals. Repertoires were generated with immunoSEQ multiplex PCR, while TCRdb's copy carries only in-frame clones and drops some. In the table there are hundreds of thousands of clones, 95% to 97% of which are singletons. The sequenced material came from naive CD4+ T cells sorted from blood. This sample's subset: CD45RA+ positively selected. These receptors came from a woman in her thirties in good health.

The chain recombines TRBV7-9 with TRBJ2-2, with D possibly TRBD2 on 5 matching bases. Germline V lookup: CDR1 SEHNR, CDR2 FQNEAQ (reference sequence). V dropped 5 bases and J dropped 3 bases, with 7 bases sitting between them. CDR3 length: 13 residues. The CDR3 protein is CASSKDYTGELFF. The CDR3 DNA follows: TGTGCCAGCAGCAAGGACTACACCGGGGAGCTGTTTTTT.

This sequence joins TRBV11-3 and TRBJ1-1; no firm D call. Germline V CDR1 and CDR2: SGHNT, YENEEA. The V and J ends lost 5 bases and 1 base respectively, with 8 bases between them. The CDR3 length is 13 residues. In nucleotides, the CDR3 is TGTGCCAGCAGCGTCACCGGGAACACTGAAGCTTTCTTT. Amino acids: CASSVTGNTEAFF.

The chain carries TRBV28 and TRBJ2-7; 7 bases are shared with TRBD1. CDR1 is MDHEN, CDR2 SYDVKM, per germline. Unmatched junction bases numbered 16, after V lost 5 bases and J lost 6 bases. The CDR3 has 16 amino acids. The CDR3 coding sequence is TGTGCCAGCAGTCCATCAACAGGGGTGAAGGTCCGCGAGCAGTACTTC. It is translated as CASSPSTGVKVREQYF.

The chain recombines TRBV11-1 with TRBJ2-5; no clear D gene. The J call is uncertain, as TRBJ2-7 better fits the DNA end. CDR1 is SGHAT and CDR2 is FQDESV in the germline V gene (reference sequence). The CDR3 loop spans 13 amino acids. CDR3 loop: CASSFGISYEQYF. The CDR3 nucleotides are TGTGCCAGCAGCTTTGGTATCTCCTACGAGCAGTACTTC.